These 10 T cell receptor beta chains share one sample of origin, sequenced in a study of monozygotic twins with inflammatory bowel disease. TCRdb reprocessed the 5' RACE reads and keeps a single row for each CDR3 protein, giving no DNA. The sample spans 85,000 to 110,000 distinct CDR3 sequences; the ten largest clones claim 1.5% to 2%. Sequencing input: blood. The receptors stem from a human donor with ulcerative colitis or Crohn's disease, or a healthy co-twin of an affected twin (not recorded which).

This chain's CDR3 is CASSYPRGAYGYTF. The chain couples TRBV7-2 to TRBJ1-2; there is no DNA to check the TCRdb D call of TRBD1. The CDR3 is 14 amino acids. Germline V gives CDR1 SGHTA, CDR2 FQGNSA.

The chain couples TRBV5-1 to TRBJ1-2. CDR3 length: 13 amino acids. CDR1 SGHRS and CDR2 YFSETQ come from the germline V gene. CDR3 protein: CASSQAGDYGYTF.

The genes are TRBV4-1 and TRBJ2-1; TCRdb reports TRBD2, a call that lacks DNA to check it against. CDR1 MGHRA and CDR2 YSYEKL come from the germline V gene. The CDR3 has 15 amino acids. The CDR3 loop reads CASSQDGGQAGRAFF.

The rearrangement links TRBV25-1 to TRBJ2-4; TCRdb designates TRBD1, a call that cannot be tested without DNA. The CDR3 contains 14 residues. The germline V gene encodes CDR1 MGHDK and CDR2 SYGVNS. The CDR3 protein is CASRALQIGSLQYF.

J is TRBJ1-1 and V is TRBV5-1. Looked up from germline, CDR1 is SGHRS and CDR2 is YFSETQ. This CDR3 region has 15 residues. The CDR3 sequence is CASSLSRAMNTEAFF.

This chain joins TRBV23-1 and TRBJ2-7. TRBV23-1 is reported as an ORF; its role is uncertain. The CDR3 has 14 residues. This CDR3 is CASSLGCFPYEQYF.

The J gene is TRBJ1-6, the V gene TRBV30; as DNA is missing, the TRBD1 call by TCRdb cannot be tested. The CDR3 length is 14 residues. Per the germline V gene, CDR1 is GTSNPN and CDR2 is SVGIG (reference sequence). The chain's CDR3 is CAWKWGQGNSPLHF.

The chain joins TRBV6-2 or TRBV6-3 to TRBJ2-1; TCRdb lists TRBD2, though no DNA is available to test this call. Germline CDR1 and CDR2: MNHEY and SVGEGT. The CDR3 loop spans 16 amino acids. This CDR3 reads CASSPSKAGGRLEQFF.

This chain connects TRBV5-1 to TRBJ2-1; the D call of TRBD2 rests on TCRdb alone, since no DNA is present to check it. The CDR3 is 16 amino acids. Germline lookup yields CDR1 SGHRS and CDR2 YFSETQ. CDR3 amino acids: CASRVTSGGSYNEQFF. The full variable domain, completed using reference TRBV5-1 and TRBJ2-1, is KAGVTQTPRYLIKTRGQQVTLSCSPISGHRSVSWYQQTPGQGLQFLFEYFSETQRNKGNFPGRFSGRQFSNSRSEMNVSTLELGDSALYLCASRVTSGGSYNEQFFGPGTRLTVL.

The genes are TRBV7-2 and TRBJ2-1; TCRdb reports TRBD1, a call that lacks DNA to check it against. CDR3 length equals 14 residues. Germline V gene sequence: CDR1 SGHTA, CDR2 FQGNSA. CDR3: CASSLGGPGNEQFF.